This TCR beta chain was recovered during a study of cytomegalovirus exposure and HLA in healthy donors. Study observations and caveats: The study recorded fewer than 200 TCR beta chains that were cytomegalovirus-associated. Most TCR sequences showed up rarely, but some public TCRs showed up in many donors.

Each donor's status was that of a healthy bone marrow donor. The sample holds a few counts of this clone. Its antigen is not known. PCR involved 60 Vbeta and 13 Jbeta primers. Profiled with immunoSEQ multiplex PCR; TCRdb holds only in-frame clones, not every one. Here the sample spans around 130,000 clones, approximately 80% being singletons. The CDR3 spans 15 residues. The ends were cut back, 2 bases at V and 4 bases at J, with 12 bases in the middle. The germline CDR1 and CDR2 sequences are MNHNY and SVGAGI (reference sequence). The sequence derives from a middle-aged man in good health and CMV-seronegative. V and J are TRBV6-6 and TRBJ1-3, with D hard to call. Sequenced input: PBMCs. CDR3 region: CASSYPRINGNTIYF. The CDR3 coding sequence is TGTGCCAGCAGTTACCCCAGGATTAACGGAAACACCATATATTTT.